This T cell receptor beta chain was obtained from a study of blood T cells in healthy people across ages. The germline CDR1 and CDR2 sequences are SGDLS and YYNGEE. The V and J ends lost 4 bases and 5 bases respectively, with 12 bases between them. The CDR3 consists of 13 residues. Peripheral blood samples of roughly 10 milliliters were drawn from each donor. Combining a sample-barcoded 5' primer with a J-beta primer mix, a second PCR ran for roughly 7 to 12 cycles. Every cDNA molecule carried a tag from a template-switch adaptor bearing 12 random nucleotides. TCRdb ran MiXCR on the 5' RACE reads and lists one entry per CDR3 protein. The sample lists 870,000 or so distinct CDR3 sequences, about 30% occurring once. This clonotype appeared many times.

Sequenced sample: blood. The chain recombines TRBV9 with TRBJ2-5; D is unclear. The TCR originated in a woman aged 80 or over in good health. CDR3 DNA sequence: TGTGCCAGCAGCCCGAGCCGGCGGGAGACCCAGTACTTC. Translating gives CASSPSRRETQYF.